This T cell receptor (beta chain) was recovered during a study of control samples from healthy donors and cancer patients. The V and J ends lost 11 bases and 5 bases respectively, with 10 bases between them. The germline V gene has CDR1 MRHNA and CDR2 SNTAGT. This CDR3 spans 11 amino acids. Data came from immunoSEQ multiplex PCR; TCRdb stores just in-frame clones and leaves some out. The data hold about 82,000 clones, with 80% to 90% observed a single time. J is TRBJ2-1 and V is TRBV6-4; D is uncertain. Source material: blood. The source is a man in his fifties in good health. CDR3 region: CAHPGNNEQFF. CDR3 nucleotide sequence: TGTGCCCACCCCGGCAACAATGAGCAGTTCTTC.